The source of this T cell receptor beta chain is a study of cytomegalovirus exposure and HLA in healthy donors. Produced via immunoSEQ multiplex PCR; TCRdb's table is partial and in-frame only. This sample has about 73,000 clones; roughly 95% occur once, and the top ten carry over 3%. V was cut by 6 bases and J by 7 bases, with 12 bases left in between. Per germline, CDR1 LNHDA and CDR2 SQIVND (reference sequence). The CDR3 totals 13 residues. The chain is built from TRBV19 and TRBJ1-4; D uncertain. The sequenced material came from PBMCs. The receptor was isolated from a man between 18 and 35 years old in good health and CMV-seronegative. The CDR3: CASRKLAGEKLFF. CDR3 DNA sequence: TGTGCCAGTAGGAAACTGGCGGGTGAAAAACTGTTTTTT. Full variable domain (outside the CDR3, taken from reference TRBV19 and TRBJ1-4): DGGITQSPKYLFRKEGQNVTLSCEQNLNHDAMYWYRQDPGQGLRLIYYSQIVNDFQKGDIAEGYSVSREKKESFPLTVTSAQKNPTAFYLCASRKLAGEKLFFGSGTQLSVL.